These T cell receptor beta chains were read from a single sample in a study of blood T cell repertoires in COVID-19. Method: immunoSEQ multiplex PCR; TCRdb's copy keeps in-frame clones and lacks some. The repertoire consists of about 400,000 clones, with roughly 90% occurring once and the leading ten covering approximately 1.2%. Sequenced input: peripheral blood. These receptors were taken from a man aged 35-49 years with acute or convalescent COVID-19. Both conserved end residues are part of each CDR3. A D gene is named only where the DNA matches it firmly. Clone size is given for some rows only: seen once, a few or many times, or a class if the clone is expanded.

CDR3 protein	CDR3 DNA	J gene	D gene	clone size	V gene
CASSTTPVVQGGLNEQYF	TGTGCCAGTAGTACAACCCCCGTCGTACAGGGTGGTTTGAACGAGCAGTACTTC	TRBJ2-7	-	-	TRBV19
CASSEVGVGHEQYF	TGTGCCAGCAGTGAAGTCGGGGTCGGTCACGAGCAGTACTTC	TRBJ2-7	-	-	TRBV6-1
CASSPLGGSGGYTF	TGTGCCAGCAGCCCACTGGGAGGATCTGGTGGCTACACCTTC	TRBJ1-2	-	-	TRBV3-1/TRBV3-2
CASRMNDRAKETQYF	TGTGCCAGTAGGATGAATGACAGGGCCAAAGAGACCCAGTACTTC	TRBJ2-5	TRBD1	-	TRBV19
CASSRGLEDNEQFF	TGTGCCAGCAGTAGGGGACTAGAGGACAATGAGCAGTTCTTC	TRBJ2-1	TRBD2	-	TRBV6-5
CASSPLRGRGENTGELFF	TGTGCTAGCAGCCCCCTCCGGGGGCGGGGGGAAAACACCGGGGAGCTGTTTTTT	TRBJ2-2	TRBD2	-	TRBV7-7
CSASNWLGQPGYTF	TGCAGTGCTAGTAATTGGCTCGGACAGCCTGGCTACACCTTC	TRBJ1-2	-	-	TRBV20-1
CASSTDSPTSGGYNEQFF	TGCGCCAGCAGCACAGACAGCCCCACTAGCGGGGGGTACAATGAGCAGTTCTTC	TRBJ2-1	TRBD2	-	TRBV5-1
CASSYRGDNQPQHF	TGTGCCAGCAGCTACAGGGGCGACAATCAGCCCCAGCATTTT	TRBJ1-5	TRBD1	-	TRBV5-5
CATRDLDRSDQPQHF	TGTGCCACCCGAGATTTAGACAGGTCCGATCAGCCCCAGCATTTT	TRBJ1-5	-	-	TRBV28
CASSLDRGQSYEQYF	TGTGCCAGCAGTCTTGACAGGGGACAATCCTACGAGCAGTACTTC	TRBJ2-7	TRBD1	-	TRBV6-5
CASSVGNLENEQFF	TGTGCCAGCAGCGTAGGAAACCTAGAAAATGAGCAGTTCTTC	TRBJ2-1	-	once	TRBV9
CASRSIGGAAENQPQHF	TGCGCCAGCAGGTCTATAGGGGGGGCGGCGGAAAATCAGCCCCAGCATTTT	TRBJ1-5	-	-	TRBV4-1
CAYSTSFAQYF	TGTGCCTATTCGACTAGCTTCGCGCAGTATTTT	TRBJ2-3	TRBD2	-	TRBV30
CASSPRTGQETQYF	TGTGCCAGCAGCCCGAGGACAGGGCAAGAGACCCAGTACTTC	TRBJ2-5	TRBD1	-	TRBV7-9
CASSPGINNSPLHF	TGTGCCAGCAGTCCAGGGATTAATAATTCACCCCTCCACTTT	TRBJ1-6	-	-	TRBV27
CASSQSTANTEAFF	TGCGCCAGCAGTCAATCGACAGCCAACACTGAAGCTTTCTTT	TRBJ1-1	-	-	TRBV23-1
CASGTLAGRPDEQFF	TGTGCCAGCGGAACCCTAGCGGGAAGGCCCGATGAGCAGTTCTTC	TRBJ2-1	TRBD2	-	TRBV27
CASRGTVNTEAFF	TGTGCCAGTAGGGGGACAGTTAACACTGAAGCTTTCTTT	TRBJ1-1	TRBD1	-	TRBV19
CASSLEAGGRDSPLHF	TGTGCCAGCAGCTTAGAGGCCGGGGGTCGCGATTCACCCCTCCACTTT	TRBJ1-6	-	-	TRBV7-2
CASSSTGTNVDEQFF	TGTGCCAGCAGCTCAACCGGGACTAACGTCGATGAGCAGTTCTTC	TRBJ2-1	TRBD2	-	TRBV7-9
CASSLLNRGPSYGYTF	TGTGCCAGCAGCTTACTGAACAGGGGCCCTTCCTATGGCTACACCTTC	TRBJ1-2	TRBD1	-	TRBV5-6
CASSPGLAGSTGELFF	TGTGCCAGCTCACCCGGACTAGCGGGGAGTACCGGGGAGCTGTTTTTT	TRBJ2-2	TRBD2	-	TRBV18
CASSNNDRHYGYTF	TGTGCCAGCAGCAATAACGACAGACACTATGGCTACACCTTC	TRBJ1-2	-	-	TRBV28
CARVPGQGPNLSNEKLFF	TGTGCCAGAGTTCCGGGACAGGGCCCCAACCTATCTAATGAAAAACTGTTTTTT	TRBJ1-4	TRBD1	once	TRBV19
CASKEGYTEAFF	TGTGCCAGCAAGGAGGGGTACACTGAAGCTTTCTTT	TRBJ1-1	-	-	TRBV28
CASNPGGGVDYNEQFF	TGTGCCAGTAACCCCGGAGGGGGGGTGGACTACAATGAGCAGTTCTTC	TRBJ2-1	-	-	TRBV19
CASSLDRDRGRRTGELFF	TGTGCCAGCAGCTTAGACCGGGACAGGGGGCGCCGGACCGGGGAGCTGTTTTTT	TRBJ2-2	TRBD1	-	TRBV7-2
CAWSVGSMNTEAFF	TGTGCCTGGAGTGTAGGGAGCATGAACACTGAAGCTTTCTTT	TRBJ1-1	-	-	TRBV30
CASSEGIRLRPNSPLHF	TGTGCCAGCAGTGAAGGGATTCGACTTAGGCCCAATTCACCCCTCCACTTT	TRBJ1-6	-	-	TRBV6-1
CASSLTVRGYNEQFF	TGTGCCAGCAGTTTAACCGTCCGGGGTTACAATGAGCAGTTCTTC	TRBJ2-1	-	-	TRBV27